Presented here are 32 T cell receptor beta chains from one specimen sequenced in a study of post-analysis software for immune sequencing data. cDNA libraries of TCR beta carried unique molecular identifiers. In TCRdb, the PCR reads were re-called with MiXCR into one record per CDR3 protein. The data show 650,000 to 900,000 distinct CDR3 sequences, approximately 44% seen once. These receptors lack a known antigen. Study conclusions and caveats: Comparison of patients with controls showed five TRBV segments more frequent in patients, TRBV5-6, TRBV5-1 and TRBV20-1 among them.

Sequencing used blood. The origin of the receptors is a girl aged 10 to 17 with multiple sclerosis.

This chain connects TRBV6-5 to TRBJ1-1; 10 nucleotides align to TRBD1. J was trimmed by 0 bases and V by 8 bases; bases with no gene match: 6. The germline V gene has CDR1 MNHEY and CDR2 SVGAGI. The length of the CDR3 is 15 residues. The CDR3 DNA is TGTGCCAGCCTCGCTGGGACAGGGGTGAACACTGAAGCTTTCTTT. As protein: CASLAGTGVNTEAFF.

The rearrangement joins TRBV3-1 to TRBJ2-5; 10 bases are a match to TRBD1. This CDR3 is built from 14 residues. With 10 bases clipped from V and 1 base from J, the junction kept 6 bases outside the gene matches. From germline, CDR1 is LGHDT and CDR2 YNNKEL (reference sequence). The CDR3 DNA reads TGTGCCACACGGGACAGGGGTCGCCAAGAGACCCAGTACTTC. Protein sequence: CATRDRGRQETQYF.

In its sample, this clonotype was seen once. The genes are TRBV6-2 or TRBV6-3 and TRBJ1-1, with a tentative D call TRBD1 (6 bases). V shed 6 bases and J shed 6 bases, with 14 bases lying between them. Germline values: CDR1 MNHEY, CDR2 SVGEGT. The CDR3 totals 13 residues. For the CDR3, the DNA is TGTGCCAGCAGCGGGGGCCCAGGCCCTGAAGCTTTCTTT. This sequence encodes CASSGGPGPEAFF.

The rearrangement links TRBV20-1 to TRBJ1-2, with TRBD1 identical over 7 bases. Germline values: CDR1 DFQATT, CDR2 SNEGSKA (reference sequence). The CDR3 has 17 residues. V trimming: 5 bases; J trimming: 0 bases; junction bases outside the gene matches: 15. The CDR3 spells CSARRMPRGRTNYGYTF. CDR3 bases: TGCAGTGCTCGGAGGATGCCGAGGGGGCGAACTAACTATGGCTACACCTTC.

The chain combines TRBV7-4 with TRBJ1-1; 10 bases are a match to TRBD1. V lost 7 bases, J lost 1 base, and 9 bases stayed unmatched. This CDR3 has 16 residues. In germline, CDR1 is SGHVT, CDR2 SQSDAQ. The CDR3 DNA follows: TGTGCCAGCACCCGCAGGGACAGGGGTCCGAACACTGAAGCTTTCTTT. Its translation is CASTRRDRGPNTEAFF.

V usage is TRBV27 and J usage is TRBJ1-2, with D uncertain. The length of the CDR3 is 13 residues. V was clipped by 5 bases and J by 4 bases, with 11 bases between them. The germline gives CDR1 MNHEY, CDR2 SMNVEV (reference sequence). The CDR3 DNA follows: TGTGCCAGCAGTCCCGCCGGCAGCTATGGCTACACCTTC. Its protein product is CASSPAGSYGYTF.

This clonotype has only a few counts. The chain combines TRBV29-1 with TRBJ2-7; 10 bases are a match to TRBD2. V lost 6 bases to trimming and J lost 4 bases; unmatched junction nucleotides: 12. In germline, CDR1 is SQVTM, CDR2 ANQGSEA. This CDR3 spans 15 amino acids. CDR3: CSVLTGLAGDYEQYF. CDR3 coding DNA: TGCAGCGTACTAACGGGGCTAGCGGGAGATTACGAGCAGTACTTC.

CDR3 amino acids: CASSLPGLAGPSDEQFF. The CDR3 nucleotides are TGTGCCAGCAGCCTTCCCGGACTAGCGGGGCCCTCGGATGAGCAGTTCTTC. The chain combines TRBV3-1 with TRBJ2-1; 12 positions match TRBD2. This CDR3 spans 17 amino acids. J was trimmed by 8 bases and V by 4 bases; bases with no gene match: 12. Germline CDR1 is LGHDT and CDR2 is YNNKEL (reference sequence).

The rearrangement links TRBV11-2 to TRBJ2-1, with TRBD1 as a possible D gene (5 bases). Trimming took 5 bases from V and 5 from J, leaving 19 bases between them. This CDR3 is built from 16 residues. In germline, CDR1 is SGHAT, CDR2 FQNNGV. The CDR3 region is CASSPNRQGGDNEQFF. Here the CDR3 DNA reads TGTGCCAGCAGCCCGAATAGGCAGGGTGGGGACAATGAGCAGTTCTTC.

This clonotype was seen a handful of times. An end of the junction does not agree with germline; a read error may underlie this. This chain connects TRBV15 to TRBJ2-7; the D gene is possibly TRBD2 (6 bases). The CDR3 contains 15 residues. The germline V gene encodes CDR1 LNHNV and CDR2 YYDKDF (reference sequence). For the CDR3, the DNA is TGTGCCACCAGCAGAGCGGAGGGAGGTTCCTACGAGCAGTATTTC. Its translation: CATSRAEGGSYEQYF.

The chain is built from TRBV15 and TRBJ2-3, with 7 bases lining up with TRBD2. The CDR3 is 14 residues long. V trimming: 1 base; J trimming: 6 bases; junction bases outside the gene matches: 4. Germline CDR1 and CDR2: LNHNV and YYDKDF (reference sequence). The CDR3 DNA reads TGTGCCACCAGCAGAGTCCGGGGGGTCGATACGCAGTATTTT. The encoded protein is CATSRVRGVDTQYF.

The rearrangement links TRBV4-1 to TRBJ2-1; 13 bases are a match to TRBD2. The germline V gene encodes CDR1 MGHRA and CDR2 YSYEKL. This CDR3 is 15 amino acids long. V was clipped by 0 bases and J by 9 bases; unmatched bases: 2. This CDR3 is CASSQETSGRGEQFF. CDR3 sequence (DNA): TGCGCCAGCAGCCAAGAAACTAGCGGGAGGGGTGAGCAGTTCTTC.

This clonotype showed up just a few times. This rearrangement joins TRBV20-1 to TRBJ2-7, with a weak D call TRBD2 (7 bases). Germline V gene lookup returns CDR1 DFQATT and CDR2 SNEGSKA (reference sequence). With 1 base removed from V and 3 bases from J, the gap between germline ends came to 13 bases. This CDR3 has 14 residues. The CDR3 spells CSARVSGGLYEQYF. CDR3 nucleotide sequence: TGCAGTGCTAGAGTATCCGGGGGGCTCTACGAGCAGTACTTC.

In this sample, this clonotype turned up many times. The CDR3 DNA follows: TGCACCGTCCGGGGCCCCTACGAGCAGTACTTC. Its protein product is CTVRGPYEQYF. The chain has TRBV20-1 and TRBJ2-7; perhaps D is TRBD1 or TRBD2 (5 bases each). Germline CDR1 and CDR2: DFQATT and SNEGSKA (reference sequence). This CDR3 contains 11 residues.

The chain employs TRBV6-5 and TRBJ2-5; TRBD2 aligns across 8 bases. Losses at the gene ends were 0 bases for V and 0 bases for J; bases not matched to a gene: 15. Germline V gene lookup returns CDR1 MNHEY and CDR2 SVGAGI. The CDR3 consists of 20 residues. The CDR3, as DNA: TGTGCCAGCAGTTACTCGAAAAGGGGTCGACTAGCGAGACACCAAGAGACCCAGTACTTC. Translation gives CASSYSKRGRLARHQETQYF.

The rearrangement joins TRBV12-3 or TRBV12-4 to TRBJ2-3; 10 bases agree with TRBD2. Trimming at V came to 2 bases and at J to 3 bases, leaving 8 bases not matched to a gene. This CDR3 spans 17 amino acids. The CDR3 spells CASSLRALAGVTDTQYF. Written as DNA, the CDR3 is TGTGCCAGCAGTTTACGGGCGCTAGCGGGAGTAACAGATACGCAGTATTTT.

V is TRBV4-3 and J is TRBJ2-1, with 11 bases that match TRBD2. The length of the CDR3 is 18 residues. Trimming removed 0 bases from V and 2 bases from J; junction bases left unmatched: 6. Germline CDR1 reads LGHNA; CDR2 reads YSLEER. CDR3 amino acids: CASSQEDLAGGTYNEQFF. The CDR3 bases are TGCGCCAGCAGCCAAGAAGATCTAGCGGGAGGAACCTACAATGAGCAGTTCTTC.

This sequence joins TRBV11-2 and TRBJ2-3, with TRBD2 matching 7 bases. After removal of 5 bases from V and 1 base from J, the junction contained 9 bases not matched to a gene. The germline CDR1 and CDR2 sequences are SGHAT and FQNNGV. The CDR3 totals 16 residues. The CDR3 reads CASSMSTSARTDTQYF. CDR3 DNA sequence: TGTGCCAGCAGCATGTCAACTAGCGCCCGCACAGATACGCAGTATTTT.

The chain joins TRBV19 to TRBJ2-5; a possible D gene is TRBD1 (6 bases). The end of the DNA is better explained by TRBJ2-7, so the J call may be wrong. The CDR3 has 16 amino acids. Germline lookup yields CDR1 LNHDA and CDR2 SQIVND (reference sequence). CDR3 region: CASSETGIGSFYEQYF. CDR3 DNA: TGTGCCAGTAGTGAAACAGGGATAGGGTCTTTCTACGAGCAGTACTTC.

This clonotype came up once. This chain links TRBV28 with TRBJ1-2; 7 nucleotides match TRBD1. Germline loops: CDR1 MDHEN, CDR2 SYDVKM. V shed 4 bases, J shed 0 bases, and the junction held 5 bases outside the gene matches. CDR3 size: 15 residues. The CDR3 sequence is CASSSRTGSNYGYTF. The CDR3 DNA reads TGTGCCAGCAGTTCACGGACAGGATCTAACTATGGCTACACCTTC.

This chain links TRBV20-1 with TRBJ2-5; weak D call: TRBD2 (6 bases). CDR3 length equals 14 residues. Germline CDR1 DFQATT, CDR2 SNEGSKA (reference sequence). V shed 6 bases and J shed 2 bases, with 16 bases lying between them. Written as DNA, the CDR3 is TGCAGTGCCGAGGTCCATGCGGGGCAAGAGACCCAGTACTTC. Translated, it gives CSAEVHAGQETQYF.

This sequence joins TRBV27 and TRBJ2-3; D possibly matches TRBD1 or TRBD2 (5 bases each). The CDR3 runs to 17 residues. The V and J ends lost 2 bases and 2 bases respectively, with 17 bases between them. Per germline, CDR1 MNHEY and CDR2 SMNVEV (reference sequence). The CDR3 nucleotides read TGTGCCAGCAGTTTAGTGCCCCTCCGGGACGTCACAGATACGCAGTATTTT. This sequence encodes CASSLVPLRDVTDTQYF.

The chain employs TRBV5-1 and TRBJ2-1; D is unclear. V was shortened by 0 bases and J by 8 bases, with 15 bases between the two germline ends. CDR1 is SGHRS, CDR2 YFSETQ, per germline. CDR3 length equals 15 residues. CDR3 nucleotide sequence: TGCGCCAGCAGCTTGGGGGCGCCAAAACCCGATGAGCAGTTCTTC. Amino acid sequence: CASSLGAPKPDEQFF.

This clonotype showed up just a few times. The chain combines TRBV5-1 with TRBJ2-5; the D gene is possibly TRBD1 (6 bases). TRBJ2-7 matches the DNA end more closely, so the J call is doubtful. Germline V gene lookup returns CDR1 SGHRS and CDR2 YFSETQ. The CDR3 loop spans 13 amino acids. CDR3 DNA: TGCGCCAGCAGTTCCGGGGACACGGACGAGCAGTACTTC. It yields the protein CASSSGDTDEQYF.

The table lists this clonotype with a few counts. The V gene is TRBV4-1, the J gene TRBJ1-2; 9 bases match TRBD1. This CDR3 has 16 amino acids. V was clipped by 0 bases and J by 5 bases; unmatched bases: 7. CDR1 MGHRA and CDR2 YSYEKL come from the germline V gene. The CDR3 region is CASSQEGGQGLYGYTF. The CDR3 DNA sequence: TGCGCCAGCAGCCAAGAAGGGGGACAGGGATTGTATGGCTACACCTTC.

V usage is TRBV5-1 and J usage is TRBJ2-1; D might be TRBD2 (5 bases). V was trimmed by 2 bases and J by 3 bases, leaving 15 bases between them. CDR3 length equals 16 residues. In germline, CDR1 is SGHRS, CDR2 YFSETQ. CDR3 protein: CASSLGSGPDYNEQFF. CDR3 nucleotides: TGCGCCAGCAGCTTAGGAAGCGGACCCGACTACAATGAGCAGTTCTTC.

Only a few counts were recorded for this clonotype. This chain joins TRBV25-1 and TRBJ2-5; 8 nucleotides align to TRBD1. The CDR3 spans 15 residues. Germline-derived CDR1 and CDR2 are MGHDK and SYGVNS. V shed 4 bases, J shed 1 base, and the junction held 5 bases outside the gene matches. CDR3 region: CASSATDRVQETQYF. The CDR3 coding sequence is TGTGCCAGCAGTGCTACGGACAGGGTCCAAGAGACCCAGTACTTC.

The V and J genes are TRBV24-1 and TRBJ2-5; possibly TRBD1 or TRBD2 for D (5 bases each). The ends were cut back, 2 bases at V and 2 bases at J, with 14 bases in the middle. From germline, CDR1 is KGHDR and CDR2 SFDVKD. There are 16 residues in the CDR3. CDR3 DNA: TGTGCCACCAGTGATTCCCCTTTTGGGGGTCAAGAGACCCAGTACTTC. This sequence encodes CATSDSPFGGQETQYF.

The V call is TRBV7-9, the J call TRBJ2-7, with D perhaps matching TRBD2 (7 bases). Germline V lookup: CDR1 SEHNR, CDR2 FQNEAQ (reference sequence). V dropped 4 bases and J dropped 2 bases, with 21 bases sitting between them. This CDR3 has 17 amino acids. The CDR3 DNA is TGTGCCAGCAGCTCATTCGGGGGGCAGGGAAATGCCTACGAGCAGTACTTC. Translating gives CASSSFGGQGNAYEQYF. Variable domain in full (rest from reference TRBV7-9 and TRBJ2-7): DTGVSQNPRHKITKRGQNVTFRCDPISEHNRLYWYRQTLGQGPEFLTYFQNEAQLEKSRLLSDRFSAERPKGSFSTLEIQRTEQGDSAMYLCASSSFGGQGNAYEQYFGPGTRLTVT.

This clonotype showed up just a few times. DNA of the CDR3: TGCAGTGCTATGCCTCCCCCCGGGAACTGGGATGAGCAGTTCTTC. It translates to CSAMPPPGNWDEQFF. V and J are TRBV20-1 and TRBJ2-1, with a tentative D call TRBD2 (5 bases). Per germline, CDR1 DFQATT and CDR2 SNEGSKA (reference sequence). This CDR3 has 15 amino acids. Trimming removed 4 bases from V and 8 bases from J, with 21 bases in between.

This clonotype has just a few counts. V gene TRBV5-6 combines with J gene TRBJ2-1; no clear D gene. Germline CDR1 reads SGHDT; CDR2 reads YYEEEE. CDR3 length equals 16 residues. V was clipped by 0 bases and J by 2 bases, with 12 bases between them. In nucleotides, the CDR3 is TGTGCCAGCAGCTTGGAGGCCCCCCGCACCTACAATGAGCAGTTCTTC. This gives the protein CASSLEAPRTYNEQFF.

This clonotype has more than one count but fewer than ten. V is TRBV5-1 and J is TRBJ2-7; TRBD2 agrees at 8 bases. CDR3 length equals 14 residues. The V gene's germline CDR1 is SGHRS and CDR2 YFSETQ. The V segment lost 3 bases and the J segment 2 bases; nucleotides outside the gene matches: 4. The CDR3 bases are TGCGCCAGCAGCTGGGCAGCGGGGGCCTACGAGCAGTACTTC. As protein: CASSWAAGAYEQYF.